This T cell receptor (beta chain) came from a study of CD4 T cells in relation to SARS-CoV-2 and coronaviruses. Overall study: PBMCs were cultured with antigen for nine to ten days before TCR beta sequencing.

Data came from immunoSEQ multiplex PCR; TCRdb stores just in-frame clones and leaves some out. This sample has 20,000 to 25,000 clones; 76% occur once, and the top ten carry roughly 17%. Before the COVID-19 pandemic, during about 2011-2019, CD4+ T cells were taken from unexposed donors. Isolation of CD4+ T cells took place after approximately 10 days in culture. As cell numbers allowed, unexposed-donor CD4+ T cells faced SARS-CoV-2 S/N and four cold-coronavirus spikes. Cultures held roughly 2 million PBMCs per well with roughly 10 IU/ml IL-2. Turning to this clone: Its antigen is not identified.

Source material: CD4+ T cells from PBMCs, cultured in vitro. This clonotype was sampled from a human donor in good health.

CDR3 coding DNA: TGTGCCAGCAGGGGGACAGGTTTGTACAATGAGCAGTTCTTC. It yields the protein CASRGTGLYNEQFF. The chain combines TRBV27 with TRBJ2-1; TRBD1 matches at 8 bases. The germline gives CDR1 MNHEY, CDR2 SMNVEV (reference sequence). The V gene end was trimmed by 6 bases and the J gene end by 4 bases; junction bases not matched to a gene: 5. There are 14 residues in the CDR3.